These T cell receptor beta chains were read from a single sample in a study of blood T cells in healthy people across ages. TCRdb itself ran the 5' RACE reads through MiXCR, one entry per CDR3 protein. The sample has some 640,000 distinct CDR3 sequences, 49% seen once. The material sequenced was blood. Receptors were obtained from a woman aged 55-69 years in good health. Each CDR3 is given with its conserved first and last residue. Each record gives: V gene, CDR3 protein.

V: TRBV28; CDR3: CASSPQGARTYEQYF
V: TRBV7-2; CDR3: CASSPSTGGRTEAFF
V: TRBV20-1; CDR3: CSAPRDRGYSSNQPQHF
V: TRBV27; CDR3: CASSRGAGEIYNEQFF
V: TRBV2; CDR3: CAGSEAGMIQETQYF
V: TRBV9; CDR3: CASSAGARGGYNEQYF
V: TRBV12-3/TRBV12-4; CDR3: CASSPGTSGSVGGEQFF
V: TRBV4-1; CDR3: CASSPGTQVQETQYF
V: TRBV20-1; CDR3: CSARKLAGWNEQFF
V: TRBV12-3/TRBV12-4; CDR3: CASRRTAQETQYF
V: TRBV6-5; CDR3: CASSTSGATSTDTQYF
V: TRBV28; CDR3: CASSPATGVSYEQYF
V: TRBV6-1; CDR3: CASSEAGPEQYF
V: TRBV4-3; CDR3: CASSPKRWGEQFF
V: TRBV9; CDR3: CASSVGRVQAHRISNEQFF
V: TRBV27; CDR3: CASSLSSGGYQETQYF
V: TRBV29-1; CDR3: CSVEVGVGGYTF
V: TRBV6-2/TRBV6-3; CDR3: CASSVRGSGSGANVLTF
V: TRBV20-1; CDR3: CSARSAGWEIYEQYF
V: TRBV5-6; CDR3: CASSSGIIYEQYF
V: TRBV25-1; CDR3: CASNVGGYEQYF
V: TRBV2; CDR3: CASSEGLAGEETQYF
V: TRBV9; CDR3: CASSAGLAAGNEQFF
V: TRBV5-1; CDR3: CASTNGQPNTEAFF
V: TRBV29-1; CDR3: CSVGTSRTAGTDTQYF
V: TRBV28; CDR3: CASSLGRGFGYEQYF
V: TRBV10-3; CDR3: CAISRQANVPSIEAFF
V: TRBV20-1; CDR3: CSARDPTRSYNEQYF
V: TRBV5-1; CDR3: CASSPRTGDGYEQYF
V: TRBV5-1; CDR3: CASSLQGGDTGELFF
V: TRBV20-1; CDR3: CSARDSGHARTGELFF
V: TRBV20-1; CDR3: CSARGQGGETQYF
V: TRBV29-1; CDR3: CSGRASGRNEQFF
V: TRBV10-3; CDR3: CAISGTSGPDEPQYF
V: TRBV5-1; CDR3: CASSSGTSLLWNEQFF
V: TRBV3-1; CDR3: CASSQGLASYNELFF
V: TRBV27; CDR3: CVSSPGLAFETQYF
V: TRBV20-1; CDR3: CSAQTGKSYNSPLHF
V: TRBV24-1; CDR3: CATSEDDIDTQYF
V: TRBV20-1; CDR3: CSARDGLYNEQYF
V: TRBV29-1; CDR3: CSVVGGREYEQYF
V: TRBV4-1; CDR3: CASSQDASSTDTQYF
V: TRBV20-1; CDR3: CSAIAGVVDTQYF
V: TRBV5-6; CDR3: CASSSRGGLAGLYNEQFF
V: TRBV7-3; CDR3: CASSSIQDTQYF
V: TRBV29-1; CDR3: CSVGQNGRAFF
V: TRBV3-1; CDR3: CASSRPRGSSAEGEQFF
V: TRBV11-2; CDR3: CASSRSGTKQETQYF
V: TRBV10-3; CDR3: CAISAAGLNEAFF
V: TRBV7-3; CDR3: CASSGRPQETQYF
V: TRBV5-1; CDR3: CASSFGDTTGELFF
V: TRBV20-1; CDR3: CSARGTGTPLVEANVLTF
V: TRBV10-3; CDR3: CAISERETQFF
V: TRBV7-2; CDR3: CASSLDDRSNYGYTF